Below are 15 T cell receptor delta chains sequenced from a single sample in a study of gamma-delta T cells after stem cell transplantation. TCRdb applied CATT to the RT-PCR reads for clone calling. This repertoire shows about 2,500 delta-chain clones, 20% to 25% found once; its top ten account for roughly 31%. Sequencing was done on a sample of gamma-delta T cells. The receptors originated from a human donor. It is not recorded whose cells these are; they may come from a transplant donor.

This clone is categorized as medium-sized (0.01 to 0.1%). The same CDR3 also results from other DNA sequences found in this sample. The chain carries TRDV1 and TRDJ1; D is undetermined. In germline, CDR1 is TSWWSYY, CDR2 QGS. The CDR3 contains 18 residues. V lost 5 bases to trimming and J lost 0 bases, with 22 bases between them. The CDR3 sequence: CALGNLEDHGRYTDKLIF. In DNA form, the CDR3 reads TGTGCTCTTGGGAATCTAGAGGATCACGGGAGATACACCGATAAACTCATCTTT.

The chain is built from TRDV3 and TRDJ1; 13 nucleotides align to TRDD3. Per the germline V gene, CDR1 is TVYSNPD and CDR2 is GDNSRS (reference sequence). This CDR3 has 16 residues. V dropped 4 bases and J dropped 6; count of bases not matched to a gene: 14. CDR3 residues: CAWITGGYAMANKLIF. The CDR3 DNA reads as TGTGCCTGGATTACTGGGGGATACGCTATGGCGAATAAACTCATCTTT.

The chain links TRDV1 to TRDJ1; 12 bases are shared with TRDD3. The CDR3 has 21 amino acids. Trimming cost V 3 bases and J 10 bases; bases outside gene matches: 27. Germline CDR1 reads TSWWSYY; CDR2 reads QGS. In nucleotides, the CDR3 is TGTGCTCTTGGGGAGACCTTCCTACGTACCGAGGACTGGGGGATACCCCTTAGACTCATCTTT. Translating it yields CALGETFLRTEDWGIPLRLIF.

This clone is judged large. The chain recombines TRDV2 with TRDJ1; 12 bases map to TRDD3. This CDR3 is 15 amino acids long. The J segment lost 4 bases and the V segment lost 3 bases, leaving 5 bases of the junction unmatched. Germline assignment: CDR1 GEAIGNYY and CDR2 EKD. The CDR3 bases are TGTGCCTGTGACGTACTGGGGGATACAGGCGATAAACTCATCTTT. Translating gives CACDVLGDTGDKLIF.

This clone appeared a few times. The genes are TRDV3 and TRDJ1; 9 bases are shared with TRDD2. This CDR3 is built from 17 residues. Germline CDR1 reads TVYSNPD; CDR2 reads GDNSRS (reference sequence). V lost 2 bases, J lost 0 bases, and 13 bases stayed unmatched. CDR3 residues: CAFGPFLRGWDTDKLIF. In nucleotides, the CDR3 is TGTGCCTTTGGACCCTTCCTACGGGGCTGGGACACCGATAAACTCATCTTT. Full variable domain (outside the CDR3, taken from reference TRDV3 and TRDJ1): CDKVTQSSPDQTVASGSEVVLLCTYDTVYSNPDLFWYRIRPDYSFQFVFYGDNSRSEGADFTQGRFSVKHILTQKAFHLVISPVRTEDSATYYCAFGPFLRGWDTDKLIFGKGTRVTVEP.

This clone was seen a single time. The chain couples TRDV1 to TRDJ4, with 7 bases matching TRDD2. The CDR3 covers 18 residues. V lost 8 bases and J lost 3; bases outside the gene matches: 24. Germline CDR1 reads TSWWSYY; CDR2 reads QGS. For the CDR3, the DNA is TGTGCTCTTACCCTTTTTCCTACGGTGTGGGAACAGGCCGGACCCCTGATCTTT. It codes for CALTLFPTVWEQAGPLIF.

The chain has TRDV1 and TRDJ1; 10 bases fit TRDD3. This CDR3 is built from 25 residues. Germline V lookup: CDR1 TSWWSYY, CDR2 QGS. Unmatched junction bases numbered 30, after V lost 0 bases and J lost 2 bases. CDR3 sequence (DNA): TGTGCTCTTGGGGAACTTTTCCTATATAGCGTGGGACTGGGGGATCCTCAGACCTTTACCGATAAACTCATCTTT. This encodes CALGELFLYSVGLGDPQTFTDKLIF.

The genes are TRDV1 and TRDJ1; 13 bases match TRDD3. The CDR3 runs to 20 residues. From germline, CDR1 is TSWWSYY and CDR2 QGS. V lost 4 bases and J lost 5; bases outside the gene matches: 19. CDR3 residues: CALGGLPTALLGDTLDKLIF. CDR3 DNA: TGTGCTCTTGGGGGGCTTCCTACTGCTTTACTGGGGGATACGCTTGATAAACTCATCTTT.

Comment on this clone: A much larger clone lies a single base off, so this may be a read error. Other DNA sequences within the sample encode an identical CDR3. The CDR3 protein is CALGEWVLPTGWGGELIF. CDR3 nucleotides: TGTGCTCTTGGGGAATGGGTGCTTCCTACGGGGTGGGGTGGAGAGCTCATCTTT. J is TRDJ1 and V is TRDV1, with 8 bases fitting TRDD2. Germline lookup yields CDR1 TSWWSYY and CDR2 QGS. The CDR3 is made up of 18 amino acids. Trimming removed 2 bases from V and 11 bases from J; junction bases left unmatched: 22.

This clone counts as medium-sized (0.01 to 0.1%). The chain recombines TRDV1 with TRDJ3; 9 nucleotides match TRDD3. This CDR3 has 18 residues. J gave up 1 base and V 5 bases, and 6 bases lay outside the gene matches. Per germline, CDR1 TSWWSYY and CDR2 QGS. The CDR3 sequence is CALGKWLGDSWDTRQMFF. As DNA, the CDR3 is TGTGCTCTTGGGAAATGGCTGGGGGATTCCTGGGACACCCGACAGATGTTTTTC.

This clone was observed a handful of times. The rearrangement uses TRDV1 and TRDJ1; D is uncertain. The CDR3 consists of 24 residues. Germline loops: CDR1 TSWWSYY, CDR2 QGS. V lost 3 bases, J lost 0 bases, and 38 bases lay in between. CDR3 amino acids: CALGEGPPRTKRRQYGQYTDKLIF. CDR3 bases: TGTGCTCTTGGGGAGGGCCCCCCACGGACCAAACGACGACAGTACGGTCAGTACACCGATAAACTCATCTTT.

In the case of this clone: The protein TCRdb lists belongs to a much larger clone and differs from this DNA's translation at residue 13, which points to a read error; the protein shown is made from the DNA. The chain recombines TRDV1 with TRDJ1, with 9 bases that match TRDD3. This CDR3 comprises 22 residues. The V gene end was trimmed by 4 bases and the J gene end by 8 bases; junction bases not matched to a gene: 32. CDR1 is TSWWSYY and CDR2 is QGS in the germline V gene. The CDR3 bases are TGTGCTCTTGGGGTCACTGTTAGGTACTGGGGGACTTACGAAAATGAAAAGCAAAAACTCATCTTT. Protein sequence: CALGVTVRYWGTYENEKQKLIF.

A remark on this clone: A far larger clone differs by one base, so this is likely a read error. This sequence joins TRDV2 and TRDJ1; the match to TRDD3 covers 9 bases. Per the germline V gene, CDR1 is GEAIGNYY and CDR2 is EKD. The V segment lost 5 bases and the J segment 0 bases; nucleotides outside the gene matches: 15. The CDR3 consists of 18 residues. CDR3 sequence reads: CACVTPWGIQSYTDKLIF. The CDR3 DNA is TGTGCCTGTGTCACGCCCTGGGGGATCCAATCGTACACCGATAAACTCATCTTT.

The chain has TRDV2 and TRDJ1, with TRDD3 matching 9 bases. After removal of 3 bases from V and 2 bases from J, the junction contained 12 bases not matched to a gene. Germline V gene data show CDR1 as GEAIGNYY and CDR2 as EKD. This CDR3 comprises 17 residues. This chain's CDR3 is CACDLLGDENLTDKLIF. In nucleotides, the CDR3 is TGTGCCTGTGACTTACTGGGGGACGAAAATTTAACCGATAAACTCATCTTT.

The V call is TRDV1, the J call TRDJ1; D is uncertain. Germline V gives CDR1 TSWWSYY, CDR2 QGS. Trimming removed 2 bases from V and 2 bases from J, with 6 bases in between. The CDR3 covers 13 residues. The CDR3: CALGEVGTDKLIF. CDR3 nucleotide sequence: TGTGCTCTTGGGGAAGTGGGAACCGATAAACTCATCTTT.